This T cell receptor beta chain was found in a study of regulatory T cells in long-lasting Graves disease. Overall study results and limits: Persistent disease preferred TRBV28, TRBJ1-2 and TRBJ2-5.

Building the TCR beta libraries relied on iRepertoire HTBI primers, and CDR3 regions underwent Arm-PCR. TCRdb analysed the multiplex PCR reads with MiXCR anew, one entry per CDR3 protein. The sample yields fewer than 550,000 distinct CDR3 sequences, about 22% seen once. Time point indicated: persistent/refractory GD, antithyroid drugs over 5 years with positive TRAb. Construction of the TCR library relied on RNA isolated from PBMCs. By American Thyroid Association guidelines, Graves' disease was diagnosed in the cohort. Germline V gives CDR1 MNHEY, CDR2 SVGEGT. CDR3 size: 13 residues. Worth noting for this clonotype: Its target is unknown. The junction and the germline gene differ at one end; a read error may be behind it.

The gene calls are TRBV6-2 or TRBV6-3 and TRBJ1-1, with a tentative D call TRBD1 (6 bases). The sequence was obtained from a female donor with Graves disease. The sequencing used peripheral blood mononuclear cells (PBMCs), collected when the disease was refractory, from a patient treated with antithyroid drugs. The CDR3 spells CASTGDSNTESFF. The CDR3 DNA reads TGTGCCAGCACAGGGGACTCGAACACTGAATCTTTCTTT.